Included here is one T cell receptor beta chain sequence, with context. The antigen is undetermined. These data are taken from a study of CD8 T cells in Susac syndrome. The multiple sclerosis controls consisted of treatment-naive patients with relapsing-remitting disease, either stable or active. Germline trimming cut 3 bases from V and 3 bases from J; bases unmatched to any gene: 5. The length of the CDR3 is 16 residues. From germline, CDR1 is KGHDR and CDR2 SFDVKD. General observations from the study: Only a relatively small number of individuals were included in the TCR sequencing and HLA analysis.

The RNA input was roughly 0.45 to 1 ug, and it was reverse transcribed with random hexamers. By means of immunoSEQ multiplex PCR, TCR beta CDR3 spanning 54 Vbeta and 13 Jbeta underwent amplification. TCRdb re-analysed the immunoSEQ multiplex PCR reads in MiXCR, keeping a single row per CDR3 protein. The sample records approximately 190,000 distinct CDR3 sequences, about 96% being singletons. The receptor was isolated from a human donor with multiple sclerosis. Input material: CD4+ T cells from PBMCs. The chain has TRBV24-1 and TRBJ1-5; 9 nucleotides agree with TRBD1. The CDR3 protein is CATSDGTGFFNQPQHF. CDR3 bases: TGTGCCACCAGTGATGGGACAGGGTTCTTCAATCAGCCCCAGCATTTT.